The 30 T cell receptor beta chains listed next were all sequenced from one sample in a study of spatial heterogeneity in lung cancer (dated by TCRdb to 2018 to 2020). Paper-wide results and their limitations: The tumor nonsynonymous mutation count correlated with the number of expanded alpha and beta TCRs within the tumor.

Reading the label with the study, this specimen's time point is: sample taken at primary tumor resection. Library preparation employed 5' RACE. Instrument on record: NextSeq 500. The public reads were run again by TCRdb, first through fastp at Q25 and then through MiXCR, and only productive beta chains were kept. Rows with a matching CDR3 protein are joined into one entry that keeps the most common DNA and genes. Counted in this sample were about 1,400 distinct CDR3 sequences; 9.5% to 10% of them appeared once. Clones ranked in the top ten supply less than 45% of the sample. For these receptors, no antigen is known. The sequenced sample was lung tumor tissue, obtained at surgery. The receptor source for this set is a female donor with early-stage non-small cell lung cancer.

This clonotype was counted between two and nine times. J is TRBJ2-1 and V is TRBV5-1; 8 bases match TRBD1. CDR3 length: 13 amino acids. V dropped 6 bases and J dropped 10; count of bases not matched to a gene: 9. The germline CDR1 and CDR2 sequences are SGHRS and YFSETQ. CDR3 amino acids: CASKGQDVGEQFF. The CDR3 DNA sequence: TGCGCCAGCAAGGGACAGGATGTTGGGGAGCAGTTCTTC.

In its sample, this clonotype ranks as medium-sized. The rearrangement uses TRBV24-1 and TRBJ2-1; TRBD2 matches 12 bases. The trim removed 3 bases at V and 15 bases at J, leaving 5 bases unmatched. There are 13 residues in the CDR3. CDR1 KGHDR and CDR2 SFDVKD come from the germline V gene. CDR3 sequence reads: CATSDLTSGRLFF. The DNA of the CDR3 is TGTGCCACCAGTGATCTGACTAGCGGGAGATTGTTCTTC.

This clonotype is medium-sized. The chain recombines TRBV9 with TRBJ2-7; 7 nucleotides align to TRBD2. Germline values: CDR1 SGDLS, CDR2 YYNGEE. Losses at the gene ends were 4 bases for V and 2 bases for J; bases not matched to a gene: 6. The CDR3 runs 14 residues. The CDR3 loop reads CASSRSGAPYEQYF. CDR3 bases: TGTGCCAGCAGCCGGAGCGGGGCCCCCTACGAGCAGTACTTC.

This clonotype is medium-sized within its sample. This sequence joins TRBV6-6 and TRBJ2-7; no definite D call. Germline values: CDR1 MNHNY, CDR2 SVGAGI (reference sequence). CDR3 length: 11 amino acids. With 4 bases removed from V and 7 bases from J, the gap between germline ends came to 8 bases. The CDR3: CASSSSREQYF. The CDR3 DNA reads as TGTGCCAGCAGTTCGTCTAGAGAGCAGTACTTC.

This clonotype is medium-sized in the sample. This chain links TRBV7-9 with TRBJ2-7; no reliable D call. The V and J ends lost 5 bases and 3 bases respectively, with 14 bases between them. CDR3 length: 14 amino acids. The germline V gene has CDR1 SEHNR and CDR2 FQNEAQ (reference sequence). The CDR3 coding sequence is TGTGCCAGCAGCCCATTTCCGGCTGGCTACGAGCAGTACTTC. It specifies CASSPFPAGYEQYF.

This clonotype showed up many times. V gene TRBV6-5 combines with J gene TRBJ2-3; perhaps TRBD2 as D (6 bases). V lost 2 bases and J 3 bases, leaving 12 bases between the germline ends. The CDR3 extends over 15 amino acids. Germline V gives CDR1 MNHEY, CDR2 SVGAGI. This chain's CDR3 is CASSYQASETDTQYF. CDR3 coding DNA: TGTGCCAGCAGTTACCAGGCTAGCGAGACAGATACGCAGTATTTT.

By its share, this clonotype is medium-sized. The J gene is TRBJ2-6, the V gene TRBV7-3; either TRBD1 or TRBD2 may fit D (5 bases each). V was pared by 3 bases and J by 0 bases, with 9 bases between. CDR3 size: 16 residues. Germline CDR1 and CDR2: SGHTA and FQGTGA. The DNA for the CDR3 is TGTGCCAGCAGCTTGGGACCGAGCTCTGGGGCCAACGTCCTGACTTTC. It codes for CASSLGPSSGANVLTF.

This clonotype was detected ten times or more. The V gene is TRBV6-9, the J gene TRBJ1-2, with TRBD1 matching over 9 bases. This CDR3 is 19 amino acids long. Germline V CDR1 and CDR2: MNHGY, SVAAGI. With 7 bases clipped from V and 3 bases from J, the junction kept 21 bases outside the gene matches. Here the CDR3 reads CASIYFPPGQGRLDYGYTF. CDR3 DNA sequence: TGTGCCAGCATCTACTTCCCGCCGGGACAGGGAAGACTAGACTATGGCTACACCTTC.

This clonotype was counted many times. This sequence joins TRBV20-1 and TRBJ1-1; the D is unclear. V was shortened by 7 bases and J by 1 base, with 4 bases between the two germline ends. Germline values: CDR1 DFQATT, CDR2 SNEGSKA (reference sequence). The CDR3 covers 10 residues. For the CDR3, the DNA is TGCAGTGGGCGGAACACTGAAGCTTTCTTT. The encoded protein is CSGRNTEAFF.

Ten or more counts support this clonotype. The rearrangement joins TRBV27 to TRBJ2-3; 7 nucleotides line up with TRBD1. This CDR3 is 13 amino acids long. CDR1 and CDR2 (germline): MNHEY, SMNVEV (reference sequence). The V and J ends lost 8 bases and 7 bases, in that order; junction bases with no gene match: 9. The CDR3: CASRRGQDYTQYF. As DNA, the CDR3 is TGTGCCAGCCGCCGCGGACAGGACTATACGCAGTATTTT.

The V gene is TRBV4-2, the J gene TRBJ2-2; possibly TRBD2 for D (6 bases). This CDR3 region has 18 residues. Trimming took 1 base from V and 0 from J, leaving 15 bases between them. CDR1 and CDR2 from the germline V gene are LGHNA and YNFKEQ. CDR3 sequence (DNA): TGTGCCAGCAGCCAAGTCGAACAAGCGGGTCCGAACACCGGGGAGCTGTTTTTT. Translating it yields CASSQVEQAGPNTGELFF.

Within the sample, this clonotype is medium-sized. V gene TRBV11-2 combines with J gene TRBJ2-7; TRBD2 matches 9 bases. CDR1 is SGHAT, CDR2 FQNNGV, per germline. The CDR3 consists of 15 residues. V dropped 4 bases and J dropped 4; count of bases not matched to a gene: 8. The CDR3 nucleotides are TGTGCCAGCAGCTCTCGAGCGGGAGGAATATACGAGCAGTACTTC. Residues: CASSSRAGGIYEQYF. Based on the CDR3 plus reference TRBV11-2 and TRBJ2-7, the full variable domain is EAGVAQSPRYKIIEKRQSVAFWCNPISGHATLYWYQQILGQGPKLLIQFQNNGVVDDSQLPKDRFSAERLKGVDSTLKIQPAKLEDSAVYLCASSSRAGGIYEQYFGPGTRLTVT.

This clonotype rates as medium-sized. J is TRBJ2-3 and V is TRBV7-2; 8 bases match TRBD2. CDR1 and CDR2 from the germline V gene are SGHTA and FQGNSA. Germline trimming cut 2 bases from V and 0 bases from J; bases unmatched to any gene: 7. The CDR3 has 17 residues. The CDR3, as DNA: TGTGCCAGCAGCTTACGGGGAGCGGGGGTGAGCACAGATACGCAGTATTTT. Translation gives CASSLRGAGVSTDTQYF.

By sample share, this clonotype is large. This sequence joins TRBV4-3 and TRBJ2-3, with D possibly matching TRBD2 (6 bases). Germline CDR1 LGHNA, CDR2 YSLEER. V was pared by 4 bases and J by 4 bases, with 12 bases between. This CDR3 region has 14 residues. The CDR3 loop reads CASSREGGADTQYF. CDR3 nucleotide sequence: TGCGCCAGCAGCCGAGAGGGCGGGGCAGATACGCAGTATTTT.

In its sample, this clonotype is medium-sized (0.01 to 0.1%). The chain employs TRBV7-2 and TRBJ2-5; D not certain. The ends were cut back, 0 bases at V and 5 bases at J, with 10 bases in the middle. The germline V gene encodes CDR1 SGHTA and CDR2 FQGNSA. The CDR3 runs 14 residues. Here the CDR3 reads CASSLAPTMETQYF. The CDR3 region has the DNA TGTGCCAGCAGCTTAGCCCCCACTATGGAGACCCAGTACTTC.

This clonotype was seen a handful of times. This chain links TRBV24-1 with TRBJ2-1; TRBD2 matches 9 bases. In germline, CDR1 is KGHDR, CDR2 SFDVKD. The CDR3 runs to 15 residues. V was pared by 5 bases and J by 8 bases, with 9 bases of the junction left unmatched. The CDR3: CATSGGSGRSDEQFF. The CDR3 nucleotides are TGTGCCACCAGTGGGGGTAGCGGGAGAAGTGATGAGCAGTTCTTC.

This clonotype is large in the sample. This chain connects TRBV20-1 to TRBJ2-7; weak D call: TRBD2 (6 bases). The CDR3 runs to 15 residues. The germline gives CDR1 DFQATT, CDR2 SNEGSKA (reference sequence). V gave up 0 bases and J gave up 5 bases, with 17 bases separating them. The chain's CDR3 is CSARDFLASPHEQYF. The CDR3 bases are TGCAGTGCTAGAGACTTCCTAGCGTCTCCCCACGAGCAGTACTTC.

The sample holds many counts of this clonotype. The rearrangement uses TRBV20-1 and TRBJ2-3, with D unclear. The CDR3 is 13 residues long. In germline, CDR1 is DFQATT, CDR2 SNEGSKA (reference sequence). V was clipped by 0 bases and J by 8 bases, with 12 bases between them. This CDR3 is CSARDTFGSTQYF. The CDR3 nucleotides read TGCAGTGCTAGAGACACATTTGGATCTACGCAGTATTTT.

This clonotype was seen a few times. This chain links TRBV4-2 with TRBJ1-3; 8 positions agree with TRBD1. J lost 0 bases, V lost 0 bases, and 7 bases had no gene match. There are 18 residues in the CDR3. Germline V gives CDR1 LGHNA, CDR2 YNFKEQ. CDR3 amino acids: CASSQDLTGGSSGNTIYF. In DNA form, the CDR3 reads TGTGCCAGCAGCCAAGATCTCACAGGGGGGAGCTCTGGAAACACCATATATTTT.

Comment on this clonotype: Possible read error: a much larger clone is one base away. The chain couples TRBV7-9 to TRBJ2-5; TRBD2 is a possible D gene (5 bases). In germline, CDR1 is SEHNR, CDR2 FQNEAQ (reference sequence). The CDR3 runs 14 residues. The CDR3, as DNA: TGTGCCAGCGGCTTAGCCGGACTGGAAGAGACCCAGTACTTC. It codes for CASGLAGLEETQYF.

The J gene is TRBJ2-1, the V gene TRBV11-1; D is unclear. Between the trimmed V and J ends, which lost 1 base and 8 bases, there was a span of 9 bases. Germline V gene sequence: CDR1 SGHAT, CDR2 FQDESV (reference sequence). There are 13 residues in the CDR3. The CDR3 sequence is CASSLGRPYEQFF. DNA of the CDR3: TGTGCCAGCAGCTTAGGCCGCCCCTATGAGCAGTTCTTC.

By proportion, this clonotype is medium-sized. The chain combines TRBV28 with TRBJ2-7, with D perhaps TRBD2 (6 bases). The CDR3 contains 12 residues. CDR1 is MDHEN and CDR2 is SYDVKM in the germline V gene. Trimming stripped 7 bases from V and 3 bases from J, with 10 bases between. CDR3 bases: TGTGCCAGCACCTTGACTAGCTACGAGCAGTACTTC. As protein: CASTLTSYEQYF.

This clonotype counts as medium-sized. The chain carries TRBV7-8 and TRBJ2-7, with D possibly being TRBD1 (6 bases). CDR3 length: 13 residues. Per germline, CDR1 SGHVS and CDR2 FQNEAQ. Trimming left V 0 bases short and J 4 bases short, with 7 bases between. The CDR3 DNA follows: TGTGCCAGCAGCTTAGCAAGGGGGTACGAGCAGTACTTC. Translated: CASSLARGYEQYF.

This clonotype is deemed medium-sized (0.01 to 0.1%). This chain connects TRBV28 to TRBJ1-4, with D possibly TRBD1 on 5 matching bases. Germline values: CDR1 MDHEN, CDR2 SYDVKM. With 5 bases removed from V and 7 bases from J, the gap between germline ends came to 20 bases. The CDR3 runs 16 residues. The CDR3 sequence: CASSTSSRVLSEKLFF. The CDR3, as DNA: TGTGCCAGCAGTACATCATCCAGGGTGCTTAGTGAAAAACTGTTTTTT.

This clonotype was observed many times. The rearrangement joins TRBV7-2 to TRBJ1-3; tentatively, D is TRBD1 (6 bases). Germline-derived CDR1 and CDR2 are SGHTA and FQGNSA. The germline V and J ends were trimmed by 5 bases and 0 bases, with 17 bases remaining between them. The CDR3 totals 17 residues. CDR3 sequence (DNA): TGTGCCAGCAGCCGGATACCTGGACAGTCCTCTGGAAACACCATATATTTT. As protein: CASSRIPGQSSGNTIYF.

The genes are TRBV29-1 and TRBJ1-4; D not resolved. Trimming took off 1 base at V and 8 bases at J, with 11 bases between the two ends. Germline V gives CDR1 SQVTM, CDR2 ANQGSEA. The CDR3 runs 13 residues. The CDR3 DNA reads TGCAGCGTTGAAGTCGGCAGTCAGGAAAAACTGTTTTTT. Its protein is CSVEVGSQEKLFF.

In its sample, this clonotype ranks as medium-sized. The CDR3 spells CASSPALAGVDEQFF. Here the CDR3 DNA reads TGTGCCAGCAGCCCAGCACTAGCGGGAGTCGATGAGCAGTTCTTC. This chain joins TRBV27 and TRBJ2-1; 11 nucleotides align to TRBD2. In germline, CDR1 is MNHEY, CDR2 SMNVEV (reference sequence). This CDR3 has 15 residues. The J segment lost 8 bases and the V segment lost 6 bases, leaving 9 bases of the junction unmatched.

This clonotype rates as medium-sized. The chain uses TRBV6-1 and TRBJ2-7; D call uncertain. CDR1 is MNHNS, CDR2 SASEGT, per germline. The CDR3 has 14 residues. V was shortened by 2 bases and J by 2 bases, with 10 bases between the two germline ends. The CDR3 here is CASSEKANAYEQYF. CDR3 nucleotide sequence: TGTGCCAGCAGTGAAAAGGCCAACGCCTACGAGCAGTACTTC.

This clonotype was seen a handful of times. The CDR3 DNA reads TGTGCCAGCAGTCGCCGAGGTCAGGGGAGCGAGCAGTACTTC. It yields the protein CASSRRGQGSEQYF. This sequence joins TRBV6-2 or TRBV6-3 and TRBJ2-7; tentatively, D is TRBD1 (6 bases). The V end lost 5 bases, the J end lost 6 bases, and 17 bases lay between the germline ends. Germline V gene sequence: CDR1 MNHEY, CDR2 SVGEGT. The CDR3 is made up of 14 amino acids.

This clonotype was picked up a small number of times. The chain employs TRBV6-6 and TRBJ2-7, with 8 bases matching TRBD2. V shed 5 bases and J 6 bases; nucleotides not matched to a gene: 0. The CDR3 loop spans 11 amino acids. Germline V CDR1 and CDR2: MNHNY, SVGAGI (reference sequence). The CDR3 nucleotides read TGTGCCAGCAGTGCGGGGGGCGAGCAGTACTTC. Its translation: CASSAGGEQYF.